Below, one T cell receptor beta chain is given with its context. Under the authors' procedure: Reference gene primer amplification in the assay estimated nucleated cell counts. Here immunoSEQ multiplex PCR was the method, and the copy in TCRdb shows in-frame clones only, minus some. That table gives V, J and clone size, and the DNA gave D and trimming. The repertoire has more than 70,000 clones, 70% to 80% of them found once; the top ten carry approximately 22%. The sample is drawn from a study of blood T cell repertoires in COVID-19. The CDR3 has 15 amino acids. The V gene's germline CDR1 is SGHTA and CDR2 FQGNSA. V was pared by 3 bases and J by 4 bases, with 4 bases of the junction left unmatched.

The receptor comes from a human donor in a cohort sampled during active COVID-19. This chain links TRBV7-2 with TRBJ2-3; 10 bases map to TRBD1. The sequencing input was peripheral blood. CDR3 in DNA: TGTGCCAGCAGCTTGGCCGGACAGGGGGCAGATACGCAGTATTTT. Encoded protein: CASSLAGQGADTQYF.